This TCR beta chain was recorded in a study of T cell clones after liver transplantation. About the study: TCRbeta sequencing after a pre-transplant mixed lymphocyte reaction identified graft-donor-reactive clones, later tracked in post-transplant blood. Standard immunosuppression, with no induction, continued until 12-24 months after transplant.

Study conclusions and caveats: Conclusions were preliminary, with small, heterogeneous patient groups.

Only in-frame clones appear in the TCRdb table, and some are missing; sequencing was by immunoSEQ multiplex PCR. Here the sample spans some 80,000 clones, 84% being singletons. In the case of this clone: Antigen specificity is unknown.

Trimming pared 4 bases from V and 8 bases from J, leaving 16 bases between. This CDR3 comprises 14 residues. The germline gives CDR1 SGHRS, CDR2 YFSETQ. The chain has TRBV5-1 and TRBJ2-1, with D possibly being TRBD2 (6 bases). This TCR came from a human patient who received a liver transplant. Some T cells may originate from the graft donor. The source was CD4+ T cells from blood, collected less than 50 months after liver transplant. The CDR3 sequence: CASSAAGPSDEQFF. The CDR3 nucleotides are TGCGCCAGCAGCGCGGCGGGACCGAGCGATGAGCAGTTCTTC.